The 3 T cell receptor beta chains below come from one sample, sequenced in a study of breast tumors, draining lymph nodes, adjacent tissues. TCRdb re-called the multiplex PCR reads with MiXCR, one entry per CDR3 protein. The sample records roughly 7,100 distinct CDR3 sequences, 43% being singletons. The sequencing input was tumor-adjacent breast tissue. These receptors all stem from a female donor with breast cancer. Some clones in this sample may be carry-over from other donors' samples.

The chain is built from TRBV20-1 and TRBJ2-3; the D gene is possibly TRBD2 (5 bases). Trimming removed 1 base from V and 2 bases from J, with 16 bases in between. This CDR3 comprises 16 residues. Per germline, CDR1 DFQATT and CDR2 SNEGSKA (reference sequence). CDR3 in amino acids: CSARGVVGVLTDTQYF. The DNA for the CDR3 is TGCAGTGCTAGAGGAGTAGTCGGGGTTCTCACAGATACGCAGTATTTT.

This clonotype is medium-sized by share. This sequence joins TRBV4-1 and TRBJ1-3; possibly TRBD1 for D (6 bases). Trimming shortened V by 4 bases and J by 1 base, and 14 bases separated the two germline ends. Germline lookup yields CDR1 MGHRA and CDR2 YSYEKL. The length of the CDR3 is 16 residues. The CDR3 DNA follows: TGCGCCAGCAGCCCGTCAACAGGGTCGTCTGGAAACACCATATATTTT. Translating gives CASSPSTGSSGNTIYF.

The rearrangement links TRBV20-1 to TRBJ2-7; weak D call: TRBD1 (6 bases). The germline V gene encodes CDR1 DFQATT and CDR2 SNEGSKA (reference sequence). Trimming stripped 5 bases from V and 0 bases from J, with 14 bases between. The CDR3 loop spans 14 amino acids. CDR3 loop: CSAQVDRSSYEQYF. In nucleotides, the CDR3 is TGCAGTGCTCAGGTGGACAGATCCTCCTACGAGCAGTACTTC.